The 8 T cell receptor beta chains in this list originate from one sample, sequenced in a study of OX40 agonist ivuxolimab in advanced cancers. Measured with immunoSEQ multiplex PCR; TCRdb has only the in-frame clones, and not every one. Of approximately 100,000 clones listed, roughly 89% are singletons. This specimen was CD4+ or CD8+ T cells sorted from blood, taken in a trial of the OX40 agonist ivuxolimab. These receptors came from an adult with an advanced solid tumor such as melanoma, head and neck, liver or kidney cancer.

The rearrangement links TRBV19 to TRBJ2-1; D may match TRBD1 or TRBD2 (6 bases each). CDR1 is LNHDA, CDR2 SQIVND, per germline (reference sequence). The CDR3 totals 14 residues. The V and J ends lost 7 bases and 10 bases respectively, with 20 bases between them. The CDR3 loop is CASNWGARRQEQFF. Written as DNA, the CDR3 is TGTGCCAGTAATTGGGGGGCGCGAAGGCAAGAGCAGTTCTTC.

This clone was observed a single time. The V gene is TRBV5-4, the J gene TRBJ2-3, with D possibly being TRBD1 or TRBD2 (6 bases each). The V and J ends lost 0 bases and 4 bases respectively, with 15 bases between them. CDR3 length: 16 amino acids. Germline V gene sequence: CDR1 SGHNT, CDR2 YYREEE (reference sequence). This chain's CDR3 is CASSLARGLEADTQYF. CDR3 nucleotides: TGTGCCAGCAGCTTGGCCCGGGGGCTGGAGGCAGATACGCAGTATTTT. The full variable domain, completed using reference TRBV5-4 and TRBJ2-3, is ETGVTQSPTHLIKTRGQQVTLRCSSQSGHNTVSWYQQALGQGPQFIFQYYREEENGRGNFPPRFSGLQFPNYSSELNVNALELDDSALYLCASSLARGLEADTQYFGPGTRLTVL.

The chain uses TRBV19 and TRBJ1-5, with D unresolved. The CDR3 is 13 residues long. V dropped 5 bases and J dropped 5 bases, with 10 bases sitting between them. Germline V gives CDR1 LNHDA, CDR2 SQIVND (reference sequence). In nucleotides, the CDR3 is TGTGCCAGTAGTCGAAGGGCGGATCAGCCCCAGCATTTT. This translates into CASSRRADQPQHF.

The DNA of the CDR3 is TGTGCCACCTCGGGACTAGTGAAGGAGCAGCTGTTTTTT. Residues: CATSGLVKEQLFF. The chain couples TRBV28 to TRBJ2-2, with 8 bases lining up with TRBD2. J gave up 12 bases and V 10 bases, and 13 bases lay outside the gene matches. Germline V gives CDR1 MDHEN, CDR2 SYDVKM. This CDR3 spans 13 amino acids.

This clone appeared a single time. The V gene is TRBV7-2, the J gene TRBJ2-7; D not resolved. The V end lost 4 bases, the J end lost 0 bases, and 7 bases lay between the germline ends. Germline V lookup: CDR1 SGHTA, CDR2 FQGNSA. This CDR3 has 13 residues. The CDR3 coding sequence is TGTGCCAGCAGCTCCTTTAACTCCTACGAGCAGTACTTC. Amino acids: CASSSFNSYEQYF.

DNA of the CDR3: TGTGCCTGGAGTGTTCAGGGCACCGGGGAGCTGTTTTTT. Amino acid sequence: CAWSVQGTGELFF. The genes are TRBV30 and TRBJ2-2; D may be TRBD1 (5 bases). Trimming left V 0 bases short and J 4 bases short, with 6 bases between. In germline, CDR1 is GTSNPN, CDR2 SVGIG (reference sequence). This CDR3 is built from 13 residues. The whole variable domain, remainder taken from reference TRBV30 and TRBJ2-2, is SQTIHQWPATLVQPVGSPLSLECTVEGTSNPNLYWYRQAAGRGLQLLFYSVGIGQISSEVPQNLSASRPQDRQFILSSKKLLLSDSGFYLCAWSVQGTGELFFGEGSRLTVL.

CDR3 loop: CASRPGQVFTGELFF. In DNA, the CDR3 is TGTGCCAGCAGGCCAGGACAGGTTTTTACCGGGGAGCTGTTTTTT. The rearrangement joins TRBV6-6 to TRBJ2-2, with 7 positions matching TRBD1. The junction had 9 bases not matched to a gene; V was cut back by 6 bases and J by 5 bases. The CDR3 is 15 amino acids. Germline lookup yields CDR1 MNHNY and CDR2 SVGAGI (reference sequence).

V is TRBV19 and J is TRBJ1-5, with a weak D call TRBD1 (5 bases). Germline lookup yields CDR1 LNHDA and CDR2 SQIVND (reference sequence). The CDR3 is 17 residues long. V was pared by 3 bases and J by 3 bases, with 18 bases between. CDR3 region: CASSIPPGVRANQPQHF. In nucleotides, the CDR3 is TGTGCCAGTAGTATCCCGCCGGGGGTCAGGGCCAATCAGCCCCAGCATTTT.